These 2 T cell receptor beta chains were all obtained from the same sample, sequenced in a study of TIL therapy for anti-PD-1-resistant metastatic lung cancer. Sample time point: pre-treatment sample, taken before nivolumab and TIL therapy. Sequencing used immunoSEQ v3. Clones were read by immunoSEQ multiplex PCR, and TCRdb kept only the in-frame ones, dropping some. The sample lists 14,000 to 15,000 clones; about 84% were seen once. The starting material was blood, obtained at baseline. These receptors all come from a person aged 25 to 85 with non-small cell lung cancer.

This chain uses TRBV7-2 with TRBJ1-1; D gene ambiguous. The length of the CDR3 is 13 residues. Germline assignment: CDR1 SGHTA and CDR2 FQGNSA. The germline V and J ends were trimmed by 3 bases and 4 bases, with 9 bases remaining between them. CDR3 bases: TGTGCCAGCAGCTTCCAACCGGGCACTGAAGCTTTCTTT. Amino acid sequence: CASSFQPGTEAFF.

The chain uses TRBV30 and TRBJ2-5, with D possibly matching TRBD1 (5 bases). Between the trimmed V and J ends, which lost 0 bases and 1 base, there was a span of 12 bases. The V gene's germline CDR1 is GTSNPN and CDR2 SVGIG (reference sequence). The CDR3 loop spans 15 amino acids. The CDR3 region is CAWSVLGAPQETQYF. CDR3 coding DNA: TGTGCCTGGAGTGTACTTGGGGCCCCCCAAGAGACCCAGTACTTC.